One sample yielded the 9 T cell receptor beta chains listed below, sequenced in a study of blood T cell repertoires in COVID-19 (dated by TCRdb to about 2020). Libraries were built with the immunoSEQ multiplex PCR assay. Not all clones reach the TCRdb copy of this immuneACCESS table, which keeps in-frame sequences only. Checked studies attribute under half of the gap to unresolved V genes and leave the rest unexplained. The sample data list 320,000 or so clones, and about 90% of these were observed just once. Of the sample, approximately 0.99% falls within the top ten clones. Sequenced: PBMCs or T cells enriched from blood (not recorded which). The receptors here all came from a woman aged 25 to 39 who had recovered from COVID-19.

The gene calls are TRBV28 and TRBJ2-2; 11 bases are shared with TRBD2. V lost 4 bases, J lost 4 bases, and 2 bases stayed unmatched. The CDR3 extends over 15 amino acids. Germline CDR1 MDHEN, CDR2 SYDVKM. CDR3 DNA sequence: TGTGCCAGCAGTTGGACTAGCGGGTCCACCGGGGAGCTGTTTTTT. Protein sequence: CASSWTSGSTGELFF.

This clone has a handful of counts. The chain employs TRBV12-3 or TRBV12-4 and TRBJ1-1; TRBD1 aligns across 7 bases. The CDR3 is made up of 13 amino acids. V was pared by 6 bases and J by 3 bases, with 4 bases of the junction left unmatched. As DNA, the CDR3 is TGTGCCAGCAGGACAGGGTTATACACTGAAGCTTTCTTT. Protein sequence: CASRTGLYTEAFF.

In its sample, this clone was seen a few times. V gene TRBV30 combines with J gene TRBJ1-5; 11 bases are shared with TRBD1. Looked up from germline, CDR1 is GTSNPN and CDR2 is SVGIG (reference sequence). V lost 4 bases to trimming and J lost 6 bases; unmatched junction nucleotides: 11. This CDR3 has 16 amino acids. CDR3 DNA: TGTGCCTGGACCGGGACAGGGGGATTGATTAGTCAGCCCCAGCATTTT. It translates to CAWTGTGGLISQPQHF.

The rearrangement links TRBV19 to TRBJ2-1; D not certain. V was shortened by 7 bases and J by 4 bases, with 8 bases between the two germline ends. Germline CDR1 and CDR2: LNHDA and SQIVND (reference sequence). CDR3 length equals 12 residues. The CDR3 nucleotides read TGTGCCAGTAAGGCAGGATACAATGAGCAGTTCTTC. This codes for CASKAGYNEQFF.

The chain links TRBV27 to TRBJ2-1, with a possible D match to TRBD1 (5 bases). Germline V gene sequence: CDR1 MNHEY, CDR2 SMNVEV (reference sequence). Trimming removed 5 bases from V and 0 bases from J, with 11 bases in between. The CDR3 consists of 15 residues. The CDR3 loop is CASSGHPGSYNEQFF. CDR3 coding DNA: TGTGCCAGCAGTGGACACCCGGGCTCCTACAATGAGCAGTTCTTC.

The chain employs TRBV5-1 and TRBJ1-1, with a tentative D call TRBD1 (6 bases). Germline loops: CDR1 SGHRS, CDR2 YFSETQ. The CDR3 consists of 16 residues. The V end was cut by 4 bases, the J end by 1 base, with 17 bases between. The CDR3 coding sequence is TGCGCCAGCAGCCGAGACAGGATTTCAGGGAACACTGAAGCTTTCTTT. Translation: CASSRDRISGNTEAFF.

This clone was observed a few times. The rearrangement links TRBV7-2 to TRBJ1-5, with D possibly TRBD1 on 5 matching bases. The V gene lost 1 base and the J gene lost 9 bases, with 13 bases spanning the gap. CDR3 size: 14 residues. Germline lookup yields CDR1 SGHTA and CDR2 FQGNSA. DNA for the CDR3: TGTGCCAGCAGCTTAGGGTTGGGGGGAAGGCCCCAGCATTTT. As protein: CASSLGLGGRPQHF.

The rearrangement links TRBV2 to TRBJ1-5, with D maybe TRBD1 (5 bases). The V gene lost 6 bases and the J gene lost 1 base, with 13 bases spanning the gap. The CDR3 has 15 amino acids. The V gene's germline CDR1 is SNHLY and CDR2 FYNNEI. CDR3 DNA: TGTGCCAGCAGACGGGACTTCAGGAGCAATCAGCCCCAGCATTTT. It yields the protein CASRRDFRSNQPQHF.

The chain links TRBV28 to TRBJ2-5; a possible D gene is TRBD1 (6 bases). V dropped 9 bases and J dropped 2 bases, with 13 bases sitting between them. The CDR3 totals 13 residues. The V gene's germline CDR1 is MDHEN and CDR2 SYDVKM. As DNA, the CDR3 is TGTGCCAGTTTTACAGGGCCTCAAGAGACCCAGTACTTC. This sequence encodes CASFTGPQETQYF. Full variable domain (rest looked up from reference TRBV28 and TRBJ2-5): DVKVTQSSRYLVKRTGEKVFLECVQDMDHENMFWYRQDPGLGLRLIYFSYDVKMKEKGDIPEGYSVSREKKERFSLILESASTNQTSMYLCASFTGPQETQYFGPGTRLLVL.